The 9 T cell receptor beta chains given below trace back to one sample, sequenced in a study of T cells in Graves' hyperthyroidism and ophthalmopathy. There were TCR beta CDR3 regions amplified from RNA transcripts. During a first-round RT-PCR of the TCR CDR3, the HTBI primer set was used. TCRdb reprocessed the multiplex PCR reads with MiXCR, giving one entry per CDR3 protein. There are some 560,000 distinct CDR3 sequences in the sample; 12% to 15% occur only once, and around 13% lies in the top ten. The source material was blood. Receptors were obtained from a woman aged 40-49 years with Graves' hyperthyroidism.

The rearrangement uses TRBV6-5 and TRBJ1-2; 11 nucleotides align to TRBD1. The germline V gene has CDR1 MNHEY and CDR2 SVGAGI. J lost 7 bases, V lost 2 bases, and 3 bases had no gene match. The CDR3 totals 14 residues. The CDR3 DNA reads TGTGCCAGCAGTTACGGGACAGGGGGGACTGGCTACACCTTC. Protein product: CASSYGTGGTGYTF.

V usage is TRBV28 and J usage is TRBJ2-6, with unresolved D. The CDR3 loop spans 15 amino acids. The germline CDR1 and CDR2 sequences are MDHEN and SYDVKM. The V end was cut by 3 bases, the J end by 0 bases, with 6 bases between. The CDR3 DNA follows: TGTGCCAGCAGTTTTAAGTACTCTGGGGCCAACGTCCTGACTTTC. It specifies CASSFKYSGANVLTF.

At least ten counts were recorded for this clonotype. CDR3: CASSLEGPDTQYF. The CDR3 DNA sequence: TGTGCCAGCAGCTTAGAGGGCCCAGATACGCAGTATTTT. The chain couples TRBV11-3 to TRBJ2-3; D is uncertain. CDR3 length equals 13 residues. CDR1 and CDR2 from the germline V gene are SGHNT and YENEEA. V lost 0 bases and J lost 4, with 5 bases in between.

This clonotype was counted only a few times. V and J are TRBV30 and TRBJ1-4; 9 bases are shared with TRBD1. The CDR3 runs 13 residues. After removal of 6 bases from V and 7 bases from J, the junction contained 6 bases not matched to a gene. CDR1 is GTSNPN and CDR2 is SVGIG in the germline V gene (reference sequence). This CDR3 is CACTGTGSEKLFF. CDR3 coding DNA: TGTGCCTGTACCGGGACAGGGAGTGAAAAACTGTTTTTT.

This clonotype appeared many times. CDR3 residues: CAWSTGTVQEKLFF. The CDR3 region has the DNA TGTGCCTGGAGTACAGGGACAGTCCAGGAAAAACTGTTTTTT. The chain is built from TRBV30 and TRBJ1-4, with TRBD1 matching 7 bases. Per the germline V gene, CDR1 is GTSNPN and CDR2 is SVGIG (reference sequence). J was trimmed by 8 bases and V by 2 bases; bases with no gene match: 8. The CDR3 length is 14 residues.

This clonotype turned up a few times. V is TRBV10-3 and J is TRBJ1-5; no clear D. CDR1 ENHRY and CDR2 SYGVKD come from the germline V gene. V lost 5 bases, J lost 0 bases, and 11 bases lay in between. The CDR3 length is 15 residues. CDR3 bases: TGTGCCATCAGTACCGGGCCACTTAGCAATCAGCCCCAGCATTTT. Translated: CAISTGPLSNQPQHF.

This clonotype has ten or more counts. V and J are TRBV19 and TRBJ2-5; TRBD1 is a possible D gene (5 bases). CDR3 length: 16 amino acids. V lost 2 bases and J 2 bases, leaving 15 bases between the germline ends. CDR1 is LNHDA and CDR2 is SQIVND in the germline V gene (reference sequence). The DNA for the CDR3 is TGTGCCAGTAGTATAAACGGCAGGGTGGGGCAAGAGACCCAGTACTTC. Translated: CASSINGRVGQETQYF.

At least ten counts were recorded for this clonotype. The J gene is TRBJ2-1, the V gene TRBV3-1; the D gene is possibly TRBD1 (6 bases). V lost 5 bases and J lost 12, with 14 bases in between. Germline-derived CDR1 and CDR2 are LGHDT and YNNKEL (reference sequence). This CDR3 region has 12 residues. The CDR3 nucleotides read TGTGCCAGCAGCGGTCTAGGGACAAGGCAGTTCTTC. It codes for CASSGLGTRQFF.

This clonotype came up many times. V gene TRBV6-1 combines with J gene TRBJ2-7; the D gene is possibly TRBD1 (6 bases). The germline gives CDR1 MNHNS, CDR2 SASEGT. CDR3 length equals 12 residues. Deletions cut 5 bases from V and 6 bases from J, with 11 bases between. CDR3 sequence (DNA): TGTGCCAGCAGTCCCAACAGGGTCGAGCAGTACTTC. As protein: CASSPNRVEQYF.